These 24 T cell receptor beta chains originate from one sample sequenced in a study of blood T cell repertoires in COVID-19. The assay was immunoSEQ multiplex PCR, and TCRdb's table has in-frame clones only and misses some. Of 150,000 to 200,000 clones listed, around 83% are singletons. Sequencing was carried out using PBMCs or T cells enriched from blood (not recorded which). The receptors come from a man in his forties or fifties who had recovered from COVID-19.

CDR3 residues: CASRQGNDQPQHF. The CDR3 region has the DNA TGTGCCAGCAGACAGGGCAACGATCAGCCCCAGCATTTT. The chain uses TRBV6-5 and TRBJ1-5, with D perhaps matching TRBD1 (6 bases). Trimming took off 6 bases at V and 5 bases at J, with 11 bases between the two ends. The CDR3 contains 13 residues. The germline gives CDR1 MNHEY, CDR2 SVGAGI.

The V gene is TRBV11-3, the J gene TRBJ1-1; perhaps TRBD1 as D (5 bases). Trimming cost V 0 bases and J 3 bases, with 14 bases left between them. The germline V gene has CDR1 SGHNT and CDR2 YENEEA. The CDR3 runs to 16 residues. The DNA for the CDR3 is TGTGCCAGCAGCTTAGAACAGGCGGGGTTCGACACTGAAGCTTTCTTT. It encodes CASSLEQAGFDTEAFF.

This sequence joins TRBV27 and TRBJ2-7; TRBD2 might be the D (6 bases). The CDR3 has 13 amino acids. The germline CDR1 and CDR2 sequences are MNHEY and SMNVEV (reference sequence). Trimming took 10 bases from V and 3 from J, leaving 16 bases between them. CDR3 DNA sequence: TGTGCCACGACGAAGGGGAGGAACTACGAGCAGTACTTC. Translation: CATTKGRNYEQYF.

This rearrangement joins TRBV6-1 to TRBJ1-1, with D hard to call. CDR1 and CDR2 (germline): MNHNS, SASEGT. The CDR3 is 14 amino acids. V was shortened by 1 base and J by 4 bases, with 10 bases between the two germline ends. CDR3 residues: CASSEGQVSTEAFF. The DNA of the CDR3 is TGTGCCAGCAGTGAAGGTCAGGTTAGCACTGAAGCTTTCTTT.

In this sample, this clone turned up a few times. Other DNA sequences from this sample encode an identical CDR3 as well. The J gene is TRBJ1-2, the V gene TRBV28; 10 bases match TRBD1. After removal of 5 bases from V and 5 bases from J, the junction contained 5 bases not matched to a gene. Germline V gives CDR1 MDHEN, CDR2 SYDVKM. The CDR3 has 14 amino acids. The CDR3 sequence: CASSPGTGVYGYTF. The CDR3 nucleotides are TGTGCCAGCAGTCCAGGGACAGGGGTGTATGGCTACACCTTC.

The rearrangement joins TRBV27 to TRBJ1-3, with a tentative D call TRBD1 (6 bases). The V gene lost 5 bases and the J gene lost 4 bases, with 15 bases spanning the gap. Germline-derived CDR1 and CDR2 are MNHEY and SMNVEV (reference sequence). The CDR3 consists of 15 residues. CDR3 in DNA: TGTGCCAGCAGTCCACTCTGGGGGCGCGGAAACACCATATATTTT. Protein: CASSPLWGRGNTIYF.

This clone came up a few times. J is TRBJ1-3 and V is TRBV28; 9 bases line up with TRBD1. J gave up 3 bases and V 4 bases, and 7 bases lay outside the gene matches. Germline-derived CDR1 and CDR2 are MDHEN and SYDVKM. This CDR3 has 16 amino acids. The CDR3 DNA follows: TGTGCCAGCAGTTCCACCTGGGGACAGGGTGGAAACACCATATATTTT. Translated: CASSSTWGQGGNTIYF.

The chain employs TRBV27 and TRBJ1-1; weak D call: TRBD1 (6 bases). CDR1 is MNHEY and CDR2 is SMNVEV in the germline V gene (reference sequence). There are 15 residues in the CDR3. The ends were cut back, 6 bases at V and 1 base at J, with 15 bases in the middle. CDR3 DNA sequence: TGTGCCAGCAGGTTTCAGGGGTTCTCGAACACTGAAGCTTTCTTT. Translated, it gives CASRFQGFSNTEAFF.

The CDR3 region has the DNA TGTGCCATCAGTGTCGCGGAAGGGGCCGGGAACACTGAAGCTTTCTTT. It specifies CAISVAEGAGNTEAFF. This rearrangement joins TRBV10-3 to TRBJ1-1; D is possibly TRBD1 (5 bases). Looked up from germline, CDR1 is ENHRY and CDR2 is SYGVKD. The germline V and J ends were trimmed by 4 bases and 1 base, with 16 bases remaining between them. The CDR3 totals 16 residues.

The CDR3 DNA reads as TGTGCAAGTCGCGCCTGGGACTCCGATAGCAATCAGCCCCAGCATTTT. This codes for CASRAWDSDSNQPQHF. This sequence joins TRBV12-2 and TRBJ1-5. TRBV12-2 is deemed a pseudogene. There are 16 residues in the CDR3.

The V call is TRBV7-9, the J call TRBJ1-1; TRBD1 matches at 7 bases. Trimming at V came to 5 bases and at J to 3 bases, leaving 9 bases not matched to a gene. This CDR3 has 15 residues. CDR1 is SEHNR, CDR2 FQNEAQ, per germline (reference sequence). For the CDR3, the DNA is TGTGCCAGCAGCGCACGGGACAGACTATACACTGAAGCTTTCTTT. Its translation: CASSARDRLYTEAFF.

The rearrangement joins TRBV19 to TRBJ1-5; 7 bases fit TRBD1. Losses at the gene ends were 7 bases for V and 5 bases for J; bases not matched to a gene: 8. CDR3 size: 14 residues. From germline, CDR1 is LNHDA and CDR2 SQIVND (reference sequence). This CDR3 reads CASKNTGTDQPQHF. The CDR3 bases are TGTGCCAGTAAAAATACAGGGACAGATCAGCCCCAGCATTTT.

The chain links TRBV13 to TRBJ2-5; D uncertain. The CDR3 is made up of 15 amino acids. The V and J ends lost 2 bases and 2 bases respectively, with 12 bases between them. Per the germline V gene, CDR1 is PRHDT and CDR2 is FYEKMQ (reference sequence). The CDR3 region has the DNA TGTGCCAGCAGCTTAAACGGGTTACGGCAAGAGACCCAGTACTTC. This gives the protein CASSLNGLRQETQYF.

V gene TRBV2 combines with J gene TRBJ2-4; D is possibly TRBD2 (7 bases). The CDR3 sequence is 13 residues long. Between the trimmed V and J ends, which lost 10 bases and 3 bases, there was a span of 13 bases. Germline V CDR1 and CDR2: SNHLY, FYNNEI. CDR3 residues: CAIRGGGKNIQYF. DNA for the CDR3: TGTGCCATTAGGGGGGGCGGCAAAAACATTCAGTACTTC.

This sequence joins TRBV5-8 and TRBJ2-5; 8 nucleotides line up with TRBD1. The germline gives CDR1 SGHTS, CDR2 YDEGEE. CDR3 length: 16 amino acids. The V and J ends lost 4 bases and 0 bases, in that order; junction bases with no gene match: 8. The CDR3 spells CASSAGTGGDQETQYF. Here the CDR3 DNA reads TGTGCCAGCAGCGCCGGGACAGGTGGGGACCAAGAGACCCAGTACTTC.

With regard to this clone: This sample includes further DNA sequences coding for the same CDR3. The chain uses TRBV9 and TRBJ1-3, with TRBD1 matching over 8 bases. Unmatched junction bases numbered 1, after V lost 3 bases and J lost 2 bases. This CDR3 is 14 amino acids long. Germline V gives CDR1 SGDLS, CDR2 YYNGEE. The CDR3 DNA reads TGTGCCAGCAGCGCACAGGGGGCTGGAAACACCATATATTTT. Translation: CASSAQGAGNTIYF.

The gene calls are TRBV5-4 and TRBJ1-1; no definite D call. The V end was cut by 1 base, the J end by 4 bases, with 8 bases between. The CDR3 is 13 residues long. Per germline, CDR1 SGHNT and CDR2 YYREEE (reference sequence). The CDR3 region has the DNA TGTGCCAGCAGCTTGCGGGGTGGCACTGAAGCTTTCTTT. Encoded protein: CASSLRGGTEAFF.

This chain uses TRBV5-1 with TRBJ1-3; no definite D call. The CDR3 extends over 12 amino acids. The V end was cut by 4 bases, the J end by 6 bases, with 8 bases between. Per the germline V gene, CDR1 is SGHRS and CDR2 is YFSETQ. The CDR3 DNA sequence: TGCGCCAGCAGCCCAAGCGAAAACACCATATATTTT. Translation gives CASSPSENTIYF.

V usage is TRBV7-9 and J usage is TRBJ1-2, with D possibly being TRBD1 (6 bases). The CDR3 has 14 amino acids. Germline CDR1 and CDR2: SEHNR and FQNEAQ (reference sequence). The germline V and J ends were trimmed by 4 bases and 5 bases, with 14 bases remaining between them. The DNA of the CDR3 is TGTGCCAGCAGCTCGCAGCGGACAGAGTATGGCTACACCTTC. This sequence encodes CASSSQRTEYGYTF.

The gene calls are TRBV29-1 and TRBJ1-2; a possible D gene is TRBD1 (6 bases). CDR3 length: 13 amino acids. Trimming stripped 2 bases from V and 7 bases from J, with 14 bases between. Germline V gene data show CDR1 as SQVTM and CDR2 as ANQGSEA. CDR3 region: CSVETARGSGYTF. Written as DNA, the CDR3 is TGCAGCGTTGAAACGGCCAGGGGAAGTGGCTACACCTTC.

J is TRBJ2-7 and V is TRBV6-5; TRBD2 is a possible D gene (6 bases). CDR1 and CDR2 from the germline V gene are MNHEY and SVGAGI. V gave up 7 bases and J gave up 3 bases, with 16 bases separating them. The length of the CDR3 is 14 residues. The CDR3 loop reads CASKTDGSYYEQYF. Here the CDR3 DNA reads TGTGCCAGCAAGACAGACGGGAGCTACTACGAGCAGTACTTC.

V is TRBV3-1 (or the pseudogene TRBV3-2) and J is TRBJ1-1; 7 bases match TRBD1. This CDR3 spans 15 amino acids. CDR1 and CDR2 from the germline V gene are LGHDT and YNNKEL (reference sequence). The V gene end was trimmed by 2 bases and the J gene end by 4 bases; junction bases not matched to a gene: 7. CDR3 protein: CASSQLPTGTTEAFF. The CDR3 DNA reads TGTGCCAGCAGCCAACTCCCGACAGGGACCACTGAAGCTTTCTTT.

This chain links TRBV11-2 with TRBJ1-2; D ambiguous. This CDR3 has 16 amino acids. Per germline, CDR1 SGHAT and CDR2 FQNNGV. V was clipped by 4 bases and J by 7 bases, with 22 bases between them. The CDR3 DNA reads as TGTGCCAGCAGCTCCCCTGCCGGGGTAGAAGTTCGTGGCTACACCTTC. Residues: CASSSPAGVEVRGYTF. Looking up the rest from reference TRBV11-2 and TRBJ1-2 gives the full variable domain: EAGVAQSPRYKIIEKRQSVAFWCNPISGHATLYWYQQILGQGPKLLIQFQNNGVVDDSQLPKDRFSAERLKGVDSTLKIQPAKLEDSAVYLCASSSPAGVEVRGYTFGSGTRLTVV.

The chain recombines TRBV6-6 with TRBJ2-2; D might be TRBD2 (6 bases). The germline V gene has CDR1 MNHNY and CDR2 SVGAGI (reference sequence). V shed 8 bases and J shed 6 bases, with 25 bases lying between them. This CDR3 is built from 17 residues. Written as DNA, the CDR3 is TGTGCCAGCGGTCACGGTCCGCCGTGGGAGGAGGCCGGGGAGCTGTTTTTT. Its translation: CASGHGPPWEEAGELFF.